Listed below are T cell receptor beta chains from one sample, sequenced in a study of blood T cell repertoires in COVID-19. Repertoires were generated with immunoSEQ multiplex PCR, while TCRdb's copy carries only in-frame clones and drops some. The sample includes some 290,000 clones, approximately 82% of them seen just once. Sequencing was performed on peripheral blood. These receptors came from a man aged 55-75 years who had recovered from COVID-19. Both conserved end residues are part of each CDR3. A D gene is named only where the DNA matches it firmly. Rows give clone size only sometimes, using once, few, many, or a class for an expanded clone.

V	size	J	D	DNA	CDR3
TRBV27	NA	TRBJ1-1	TRBD1	TGTGCCAGCAGCCGACCGACAGGGGGTAGTTGGGGAGCTTTCTTT	CASSRPTGGSWGAFF
TRBV5-4	few	TRBJ2-2	TRBD2	TGTGCCAGCAGCTACCTAGCGGATAACACCGGGGAGCTGTTTTTT	CASSYLADNTGELFF
TRBV6-5	NA	TRBJ2-5	TRBD1	TGTGCCAGCAGCCAGGACAGGGGGGAGACCCAGTACTTC	CASSQDRGETQYF
TRBV6-6	NA	TRBJ2-7	NA	TGTGCCAGCAGTTACTTGGGGAGTCAGCTCTTC	CASSYLGSQLF
TRBV5-1	once	TRBJ2-7	TRBD2	TGCGCCAGCAGCTTGGTAGTAGGACTAGACGAGCAGTACTTC	CASSLVVGLDEQYF
TRBV19	NA	TRBJ2-2	NA	TGTGCCAGTAGTTTCGTCGCGAACACCGGGGAGCTGTTTTTT	CASSFVANTGELFF
TRBV5-1	NA	TRBJ2-2	TRBD2	TGCGCCAGCAGTTTTAGCGGGGGGAACACCGGGGAGCTGTTTTTT	CASSFSGGNTGELFF
TRBV5-1	NA	TRBJ2-1	NA	TGCGCCAGCAGCTTTAACCTAGCCAATGAGCAGTTCTTC	CASSFNLANEQFF
TRBV7-4	NA	TRBJ2-1	TRBD1	TGTGCCAGCAGCACCCCCGGGACAGGGCTTTTACGTAGAGTAGACAATGAGCAGTTCTTC	CASSTPGTGLLRRVDNEQFF
TRBV5-1	once	TRBJ2-1	NA	TGCGCCAGCAGCCCGCGGGACCTACGTTCGGATGAGCAGTTCTTC	CASSPRDLRSDEQFF
TRBV7-8	NA	TRBJ2-3	TRBD2	TGTGCCAGCACCCGACGGGGGACTAGCGGGAGGTCTAGCACAGATACGCAGTATTTT	CASTRRGTSGRSSTDTQYF
TRBV19	NA	TRBJ1-4	TRBD1	TGTGCCAGTAGTCTGGGACAGGGTAGGGAAAAACTGTTTTTT	CASSLGQGREKLFF
TRBV13	NA	TRBJ2-5	TRBD1	TGTGCCAGCAGCTCCCGACTTACAGGGGGCGGGGAGACCCAGTACTTC	CASSSRLTGGGETQYF
TRBV5-1	NA	TRBJ1-2	TRBD1	TGCGCCAGCAGCAAATGGACAGGGGAGGATGGCTACACCTTC	CASSKWTGEDGYTF
TRBV7-9	NA	TRBJ2-7	TRBD2	TGTGCCAGCAGCTGGACTAGCGGGAGGGCCGACCCCTACGAGCAGTACTTC	CASSWTSGRADPYEQYF
TRBV5-1	NA	TRBJ2-5	NA	TGCGCCAGCAGCTCCGGTGATGCGGGAGAGACCCAGTACTTC	CASSSGDAGETQYF
TRBV27	NA	TRBJ2-1	TRBD2	TGTGCCAGCAGTTTACGGCGGGGGTACAATGAGCAGTTCTTC	CASSLRRGYNEQFF
TRBV2	NA	TRBJ2-7	TRBD1	TGTGCCAGCAGTAGGACAGGGTGGAACTACGAGCAGTACTTC	CASSRTGWNYEQYF
TRBV3-1/TRBV3-2	NA	TRBJ2-1	TRBD1	TGTGCCAGCAGCCAACTCGGCGGGACAGGGCGGGACAATGAGCAGTTCTTC	CASSQLGGTGRDNEQFF
TRBV6-5	once	TRBJ1-2	NA	TGTGCCAGCGTCCCGGGGACTTTTAACTATGGCTACACCTTC	CASVPGTFNYGYTF
TRBV6-5	NA	TRBJ2-3	NA	TGTGCCAGCACTAGCGTGGGAGAAACAGATACGCAGTATTTT	CASTSVGETDTQYF
TRBV19	once	TRBJ1-6	NA	TGTGCCAGTAGTATTCCGGGTGGTTCACCCCTCCACTTT	CASSIPGGSPLHF
TRBV10-1	NA	TRBJ2-3	TRBD1	TGCGCCAGCAGTGTCCCAGGGGGCGTTCGCACAGATACGCAGTATTTT	CASSVPGGVRTDTQYF
TRBV11-3	NA	TRBJ2-1	TRBD1	TGTGCCAGCAGCCTGCGGACAGGAGATAATGAGCAGTTCTTC	CASSLRTGDNEQFF
TRBV5-1	NA	TRBJ2-7	TRBD2	TGCGCCAGCAGCTTCCATGTGGGGCGGGAGAGCTACGAGCAGTACTTC	CASSFHVGRESYEQYF
TRBV2	NA	TRBJ2-3	TRBD2	TGTGCCAGCAGTGATACTAGCGGGGGAATTGCGCAGTATTTT	CASSDTSGGIAQYF
TRBV6-5	once	TRBJ2-7	NA	TGTGCCAGCAGTCTACAGGACATCTCCTACGAGCAGTACTTC	CASSLQDISYEQYF
TRBV10-3	NA	TRBJ1-1	NA	TGTGCCATCAGTGCGAGTAACACTGAAGCTTTCTTT	CAISASNTEAFF
TRBV19	NA	TRBJ2-7	NA	TGTGCCAGTAACCAGGGGCCTAGCGGCTCCTACGAGCAGTACTTC	CASNQGPSGSYEQYF
TRBV7-9	NA	TRBJ1-5	TRBD1	TGTGCCAGCAGCGTGGACAGGGGTAATCAGCCCCAGCATTTT	CASSVDRGNQPQHF
TRBV7-9	NA	TRBJ1-4	TRBD1	TGTGCCAGCAGCTTCGGACAGGGAATCCCTAATGAAAAACTGTTTTTT	CASSFGQGIPNEKLFF
TRBV7-6	NA	TRBJ2-7	TRBD1	TGTGCCAGCAGCCCCAGTCCCGGGACAGGGTACGAGCAGTACTTC	CASSPSPGTGYEQYF
TRBV6-5	NA	TRBJ1-5	TRBD1	TGTGCCAGCAGTCCCCTCGGGGACAGACTTCAGCCCCAGCATTTT	CASSPLGDRLQPQHF
TRBV5-1	NA	TRBJ2-3	TRBD2	TGCGCCAGCAGCCCTGGTGCGGGGGGGACCACAGATACGCAGTATTTT	CASSPGAGGTTDTQYF
TRBV10-3	NA	TRBJ2-7	NA	TGTGCCATCAGTGGGGGGAACGCGGACTACTCCTACGAGCAGTACTTC	CAISGGNADYSYEQYF
TRBV11-2	NA	TRBJ2-1	NA	TGTGCCAGCAGCTTTAGGACAAGAACCTCCAATGAGCAGTTCTTC	CASSFRTRTSNEQFF
TRBV11-2	NA	TRBJ2-1	TRBD2	TGTGCCAGCAGCTTAGATGGACTAGCGGGAGGCGTAAATGAGCAGTTCTTC	CASSLDGLAGGVNEQFF
TRBV9	NA	TRBJ2-3	NA	TGTGCCAGCAGCGTAGCCGGAGGGGCAGCCGATACGCAGTATTTT	CASSVAGGAADTQYF
TRBV11-2	NA	TRBJ2-1	TRBD2	TGTGCCAGCAGCTTAGATCGGACTAGCGGGAGTGAGCAGTTCTTC	CASSLDRTSGSEQFF
TRBV18	few	TRBJ1-5	NA	TGTGCCAGCTCACAACTGGACACTAGCAATCAGCCCCAGCATTTT	CASSQLDTSNQPQHF
TRBV18	NA	TRBJ1-1	NA	TGTGCCAGCTCAGTACGGGGGGAAGAGACTGAAGCTTTCTTT	CASSVRGEETEAFF
TRBV28	NA	TRBJ1-4	NA	TGTGCCAGCACTGCAGGGTTACCTAATGAAAAACTGTTTTTT	CASTAGLPNEKLFF
TRBV28	NA	TRBJ1-1	TRBD1	TGTGCCAGCAGCACCTCTGGACAGGGGAACACTGAAGCTTTCTTT	CASSTSGQGNTEAFF
TRBV7-3	few	TRBJ2-3	NA	TGTGCCAGCAGCTTACGGCAGGGGATTAGCACAGATACGCAGTATTTT	CASSLRQGISTDTQYF
TRBV29-1	NA	TRBJ2-2	NA	TGCAGCGTTGGGCGGGGGCCGGGGGAGCTGTTTTTT	CSVGRGPGELFF
TRBV6-5	NA	TRBJ2-1	TRBD2	TGTGCCAGCAGGACTAGGGGACTAGCTTACAATGAGCAGTTCTTC	CASRTRGLAYNEQFF
TRBV27	once	TRBJ2-1	NA	TGTGCCAGCAGTTACTTTGGCAGGGTCGGTGACGAGCAGTTCTTC	CASSYFGRVGDEQFF
TRBV27	NA	TRBJ1-2	TRBD1	TGTGCCAGCAGGGACTCTGATCGACAGGGCTATGGCTACACCTTC	CASRDSDRQGYGYTF
TRBV20-1	NA	TRBJ2-5	TRBD2	TGCAGTGCTGGCGGGAGAGAGACCCAGTACTTC	CSAGGRETQYF
TRBV28	NA	TRBJ2-5	NA	TGTGCCAGCACCAATCACAAGGGGGGACAGAAGAAAGAGACCCAGTACTTC	CASTNHKGGQKKETQYF
TRBV3-1/TRBV3-2	NA	TRBJ1-2	NA	TGTGCCAGCAGCCAAGTGCGGAATGGCTACACCTTC	CASSQVRNGYTF
TRBV7-2	few	TRBJ1-1	TRBD1	TGTGCCAGCAACAGGGGGCAAATGAACACTGAAGCTTTCTTT	CASNRGQMNTEAFF
TRBV5-8	NA	TRBJ2-2	NA	TGTGCCAGCAGCTTGGGACAGTTCAACACCGGGGAGCTGTTTTTT	CASSLGQFNTGELFF
TRBV5-1	NA	TRBJ2-3	TRBD1	TGCGCCAGCAGCTGGATAACTGGCGGGACAGGGAGCGCAGATACGCAGTATTTT	CASSWITGGTGSADTQYF
TRBV29-1	NA	TRBJ2-7	TRBD1	TGCAGCGCTATGGGACAGGTTAACGAGCAGTACTTC	CSAMGQVNEQYF
TRBV28	NA	TRBJ2-6	NA	TGTGCCAGCAGTTTTACAGGGTCTGGGGCCAACGTCCTGACTTTC	CASSFTGSGANVLTF
TRBV28	NA	TRBJ1-5	NA	TGTGCCAGCAGCCTACCAAATCAGCCCCAGCATTTT	CASSLPNQPQHF
TRBV3-1/TRBV3-2	NA	TRBJ2-1	TRBD1	TGTGCCAGCAGCCTTGGGACAGCGCAAGGTGAGCAGTTCTTC	CASSLGTAQGEQFF
TRBV27	few	TRBJ1-5	TRBD1	TGTGCCAGCAGCACGGACAGGGGTGACAATCAGCCCCAGCATTTT	CASSTDRGDNQPQHF
TRBV19	NA	TRBJ2-4	TRBD1	TGTGCCAGTACCCGACAGGGTCTAGCCAAAAACATTCAGTACTTC	CASTRQGLAKNIQYF